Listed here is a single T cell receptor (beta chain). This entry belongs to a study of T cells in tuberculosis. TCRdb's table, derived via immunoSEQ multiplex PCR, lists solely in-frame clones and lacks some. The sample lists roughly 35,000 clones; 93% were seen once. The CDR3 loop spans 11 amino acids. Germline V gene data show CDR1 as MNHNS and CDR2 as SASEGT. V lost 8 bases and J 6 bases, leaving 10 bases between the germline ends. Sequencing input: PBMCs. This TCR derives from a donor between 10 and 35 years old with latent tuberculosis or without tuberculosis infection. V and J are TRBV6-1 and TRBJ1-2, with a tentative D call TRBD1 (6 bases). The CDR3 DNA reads TGTGCCAGCGGGCAGGGGAATGGCTACACCTTC. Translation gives CASGQGNGYTF.